This TCR beta chain was documented in a study of blood T cell repertoires in COVID-19 (dated by TCRdb to about 2020). Concerning the study at large: The collaborator samples originated in the United States, Italy and Spain and spanned the acute and convalescent phases of COVID-19. The material from the prospective study consisted of cDNA or gDNA derived from T cells, B-cell-depleted T cells, or PBMCs. Deeply sampled blood TCRbeta repertoires from subjects exposed to, actively infected with, or recovered from COVID-19 were included in the dataset. The repertoires were released in a freely available public database intended as a resource for research on the immune response to SARS-CoV-2. Samples came from the ongoing ImmuneRACE study (first 160 participants) plus 1,254 subjects from 6 global collaborators. The sample metadata nearly always contained a de-identified subject ID, COVID-19 status, age in years and sex. Where HLA class I and class II types were available, the types were taken from metadata supplied by the sample provider, not from assay-based typing.

On the study overall, not on this receptor specifically: The quantity of clinical and demographic metadata differed by source and by participant and was supplied without curation.

The cysteine opens and the phenylalanine closes a CDR3 of 13 amino acids. CDR3 DNA is the only sequence kept; it has 39 bases, read in frame from the first base. CDR1 MNHNS and CDR2 SASEGT are derived from the germline V gene. V is pared back by 2 bases and J by 7 bases, with 11 bases lying between the germline termini. Concerning this clone itself: The antigen this receptor binds is unknown. No much larger clonotype is one base removed from it; base qualities were not supplied.

TCRbeta CDR3 regions were amplified from genomic DNA using the immunoSEQ Assay, a bias-controlled multiplex PCR. The published analysis was carried out like this. The number of nucleated cells in each sample was estimated from the amplification of reference gene primers within the assay. To quantify the absolute abundance of each unique TCRbeta CDR3 rearrangement, sequence reads were collapsed and filtered. For each sample, productive Simpson clonality was calculated by taking the square root of Simpson's diversity index across productive rearrangements. TCRdb mirrors the immuneACCESS table, restricted to in-frame sequences. Some clones are absent from its copies; in checked studies, under half trace to an unresolved V gene, and the reason for the others is unknown. V and J calls and clone size follow that table, whereas D and trimming were derived from the DNA. Counted in this sample were 200,000 to 250,000 clones; around 81% of them appeared once. The top ten constitute around 13% of the sample.

The collaborating institutions used their own protocols to collect whole blood in K2EDTA tubes. For TCRbeta analysis, collaborators shipped samples in one of three forms: frozen whole blood, isolated PBMCs, or DNA extracted from either of those sample types. This receptor chain uses TRBV6-1 and TRBJ1-2; the D gene cannot be resolved reliably. This sequence originates from a human donor in a cohort sampled during active COVID-19. Source material: peripheral blood. The nucleotide sequence reads as follows: TGTGCCAGCAGTGAAATTAGTCTGAGTGGCTACACCTTC. Translation gives CASSEISLSGYTF.